A selection of T cell receptor beta chains follows, all from one sample in a study of CD8 T cells in ankylosing spondylitis. TCRdb re-derived calls from the 5' RACE reads in MiXCR, one entry per CDR3 protein. The repertoire holds 670,000 or so distinct CDR3 sequences, with 15% to 20% as singletons. Sequenced sample: blood, either unsorted or a sorted T cell fraction (not recorded which). These receptors were obtained from a male donor with ankylosing spondylitis. The CDR3 runs from the conserved cysteine through the conserved F or W. Each record gives: V gene, D gene, J gene, clone size, CDR3 DNA, CDR3 protein. A D gene is named only where the DNA matches it firmly. The listing skips clone size in some rows; elsewhere it reads once, few, many or a size class.

V gene: TRBV11-2; D gene: NA; J gene: TRBJ2-2; clone size: few; CDR3 DNA: TGTGCCAGCAGCTCCCGGGGCCGCGGGACCGGGGAGCTGTTTTTT; CDR3 protein: CASSSRGRGTGELFF
V gene: TRBV27; D gene: TRBD2; J gene: TRBJ2-7; clone size: NA; CDR3 DNA: TGTGCCACCCGGAAGGGGAGGGCCTACGAGCAGTACTTC; CDR3 protein: CATRKGRAYEQYF
V gene: TRBV27; D gene: TRBD2; J gene: TRBJ2-2; clone size: few; CDR3 DNA: TGTGCCAGCAGTACACGGACTAGCGGAGGAACCGGGGAGCTGTTTTTT; CDR3 protein: CASSTRTSGGTGELFF
V gene: TRBV4-1; D gene: NA; J gene: TRBJ2-1; clone size: many; CDR3 DNA: TGCGCCAGCAGCCAAGAGTTAACCGTCCTGGGTGTCAATGAGCAGTTCTTC; CDR3 protein: CASSQELTVLGVNEQFF
V gene: TRBV14; D gene: NA; J gene: TRBJ2-7; clone size: NA; CDR3 DNA: TGTGCCAGCAGCAATGCGGGGGCCCCTCGGTACTTC; CDR3 protein: CASSNAGAPRYF
V gene: TRBV15; D gene: TRBD2; J gene: TRBJ2-1; clone size: few; CDR3 DNA: TGTGCCACCAGCAGAGAGGCGGGAGGGAGCTCCTACAATGAGCAGTTCTTC; CDR3 protein: CATSREAGGSSYNEQFF
V gene: TRBV18; D gene: TRBD1; J gene: TRBJ2-3; clone size: few; CDR3 DNA: TGTGCCAGCTCGCCAGACAGGGGTAGGCCAGATACGCAGTATTTT; CDR3 protein: CASSPDRGRPDTQYF
V gene: TRBV9; D gene: TRBD2; J gene: TRBJ2-1; clone size: few; CDR3 DNA: TGTGCCAGCAGCGTAGGCGTAGCGGGGGGGCCTTTAGATGAGCAGTTCTTC; CDR3 protein: CASSVGVAGGPLDEQFF
V gene: TRBV12-3/TRBV12-4; D gene: NA; J gene: TRBJ1-6; clone size: NA; CDR3 DNA: TGTGCCAGCAGTTTAGGCGACCGGGGTTCACCCCTCCACTTT; CDR3 protein: CASSLGDRGSPLHF
V gene: TRBV12-3/TRBV12-4; D gene: NA; J gene: TRBJ2-3; clone size: few; CDR3 DNA: TGTGCCGGGGCGACACACCCAACAGATACGCAGTATTTT; CDR3 protein: CAGATHPTDTQYF
V gene: TRBV7-2; D gene: TRBD2; J gene: TRBJ2-1; clone size: NA; CDR3 DNA: TGTGCCAGCAGCTTAGGTCCAGCGGGGACTTACAATGAGCAGTTCTTC; CDR3 protein: CASSLGPAGTYNEQFF
V gene: TRBV4-3; D gene: NA; J gene: TRBJ2-2; clone size: NA; CDR3 DNA: TGCGCCAGCAGCCAAGATCAACACCGCGGCGGGGAGCTGTTTTTT; CDR3 protein: CASSQDQHRGGELFF
V gene: TRBV29-1; D gene: NA; J gene: TRBJ2-3; clone size: few; CDR3 DNA: TGCAGCGTTGCGAGGACAACCACTAGCACAGATACGCAGTATTTT; CDR3 protein: CSVARTTTSTDTQYF
V gene: TRBV27; D gene: NA; J gene: TRBJ2-3; clone size: NA; CDR3 DNA: TGTGCCAGCAGCTTTCGAGGCAACACAGATACGCAGTATTTT; CDR3 protein: CASSFRGNTDTQYF
V gene: TRBV6-1; D gene: NA; J gene: TRBJ1-4; clone size: few; CDR3 DNA: TGTGCCAGCAGTGTAGGGCGGGCAGGCCCTAATGAAAAACTGTTTTTT; CDR3 protein: CASSVGRAGPNEKLFF
V gene: TRBV29-1; D gene: TRBD1; J gene: TRBJ1-1; clone size: few; CDR3 DNA: TGCAGCGTTGGATACAGGGGATTGAACACTGAAGCTTTCTTT; CDR3 protein: CSVGYRGLNTEAFF